These T cell receptor beta chains were read from a single sample in a study of blood T cell repertoires in COVID-19. The method was immunoSEQ multiplex PCR; TCRdb's version includes in-frame clones alone and lacks a portion of them. The repertoire holds some 220,000 clones, with roughly 81% as singletons. Sequenced input: peripheral blood. The receptor source for this set is a man in his fifties or sixties with acute or convalescent COVID-19. Each CDR3 is given with its conserved first and last residue. The D gene is left open where the match is weak. Clone size appears in some rows only: once, few, many, or a class for an expanded clone.

J gene,V gene,clone size,D gene,CDR3 protein,CDR3 DNA
TRBJ2-1,TRBV11-2,-,TRBD2,CASSSILAGEQFF,TGTGCCAGCAGCTCCATACTAGCGGGAGAGCAGTTCTTC
TRBJ1-6,TRBV27,once,-,CASSLSTRHNSPLHF,TGTGCCAGCAGTTTATCGACACGACATAATTCACCCCTCCACTTT
TRBJ2-5,TRBV2,-,-,CASSEAERQETQYF,TGTGCCAGCAGTGAAGCGGAGCGGCAAGAGACCCAGTACTTC
TRBJ1-3,TRBV9,-,-,CASSVGDSGNTIYF,TGTGCCAGCAGCGTAGGAGACTCTGGAAACACCATATATTTT
TRBJ2-2,TRBV11-1,once,-,CASTPGQGGTGELFF,TGTGCCAGCACCCCCGGGCAGGGCGGCACCGGGGAGCTGTTTTTT
TRBJ2-1,TRBV7-3,-,-,CASSLRGPEDEQFF,TGTGCCAGCAGCCTGCGAGGCCCTGAGGATGAGCAGTTCTTC
TRBJ1-2,TRBV2,-,TRBD1,CASSARQGISVYGYTF,TGTGCCAGCAGTGCCCGACAGGGGATTTCCGTCTATGGCTACACCTTC
TRBJ2-1,TRBV19,few,-,CASSKTRALSNEQFF,TGTGCCAGTAGTAAGACTAGAGCCCTATCCAATGAGCAGTTCTTC
TRBJ1-4,TRBV11-3,once,-,CASSSGGQKSEKLFF,TGTGCCAGCAGCTCGGGGGGACAAAAGTCCGAAAAACTGTTTTTT
TRBJ2-6,TRBV7-3,-,-,CASSSTVRANVLTF,TGTGCCAGCAGCTCGACAGTGCGGGCCAACGTCCTGACTTTC
TRBJ2-7,TRBV4-1,-,-,CASSQDSSAPIPYEQYF,TGCGCCAGCAGCCAAGATAGTAGTGCCCCGATCCCGTACGAGCAGTACTTC
TRBJ1-1,TRBV7-2,-,-,CASSLTVNTEAFF,TGTGCCAGCAGCTTAACAGTGAACACTGAAGCTTTCTTT
TRBJ2-7,TRBV14,-,-,CASSQGPGSYEQYF,TGTGCCAGCAGCCAAGGTCCCGGTTCCTACGAGCAGTACTTC
TRBJ2-7,TRBV7-7,-,TRBD2,CASSTGLAGGEQYF,TGTGCTAGCAGCACCGGACTAGCGGGGGGCGAGCAGTACTTC
TRBJ1-2,TRBV5-4,-,TRBD1,CASSSDRGNGGYTF,TGTGCCAGCAGCTCCGACAGGGGAAATGGTGGCTACACCTTC
TRBJ1-3,TRBV18,-,-,CASSPRQDFSGNTIYF,TGTGCCAGCTCACCGCGACAGGACTTCTCTGGAAACACCATATATTTT
TRBJ1-6,TRBV6-6,once,-,CASSYPGTPHNSPLHF,TGTGCCAGCAGTTACCCTGGGACACCCCATAATTCACCCCTCCACTTT
TRBJ1-1,TRBV5-1,-,-,CASSQGGRTEAFF,TGCGCCAGTAGTCAGGGAGGACGCACTGAAGCTTTCTTT
TRBJ2-1,TRBV30,-,TRBD2,CAWRGGLAGGDEQFF,TGTGCCTGGAGGGGGGGACTAGCGGGAGGAGACGAGCAGTTCTTC
TRBJ2-3,TRBV11-2,-,TRBD1,CASRGQGTDTQYF,TGTGCCAGTAGAGGACAGGGAACAGATACGCAGTATTTT
TRBJ2-7,TRBV5-6,-,TRBD2,CASSLAGGFHEQYF,TGTGCCAGCAGCTTGGCGGGGGGGTTCCACGAGCAGTACTTC
TRBJ2-5,TRBV11-2,-,TRBD2,CASSRVGREGETQYF,TGTGCCAGCAGCCGCGTGGGGAGGGAGGGGGAGACCCAGTACTTC
TRBJ2-3,TRBV7-3,-,-,CASSLNQAVDTQYF,TGTGCCAGCAGCTTAAACCAGGCCGTAGATACGCAGTATTTT
TRBJ1-2,TRBV5-4,few,TRBD1,CASSGTVGHYYGYTF,TGTGCCAGCAGCGGGACAGTTGGGCATTACTATGGCTACACCTTC
TRBJ1-3,TRBV7-3,once,-,CASGIGASGNTIYF,TGTGCCAGCGGCATAGGGGCTTCTGGAAACACCATATATTTT
TRBJ1-4,TRBV18,-,-,CASSPRGSNEKLFF,TGTGCCAGCTCACCGAGGGGGTCTAATGAAAAACTGTTTTTT
TRBJ2-7,TRBV6-1,-,-,CASSEYGVYEQYF,TGTGCCAGCAGTGAATATGGAGTCTACGAGCAGTACTTC